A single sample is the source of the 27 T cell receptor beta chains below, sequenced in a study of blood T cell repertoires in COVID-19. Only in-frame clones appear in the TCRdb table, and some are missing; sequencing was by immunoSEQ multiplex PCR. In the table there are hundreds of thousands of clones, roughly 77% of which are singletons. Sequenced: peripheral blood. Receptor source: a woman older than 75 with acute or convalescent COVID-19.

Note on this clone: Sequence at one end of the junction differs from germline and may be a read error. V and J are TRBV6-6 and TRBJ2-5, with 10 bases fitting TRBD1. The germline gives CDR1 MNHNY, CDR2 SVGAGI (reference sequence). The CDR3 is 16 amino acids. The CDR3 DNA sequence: TGTGCCAGCAGTTGGGCCCGACAGGGGGCCCAAGGGACCCAGTACTTC. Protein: CASSWARQGAQGTQYF.

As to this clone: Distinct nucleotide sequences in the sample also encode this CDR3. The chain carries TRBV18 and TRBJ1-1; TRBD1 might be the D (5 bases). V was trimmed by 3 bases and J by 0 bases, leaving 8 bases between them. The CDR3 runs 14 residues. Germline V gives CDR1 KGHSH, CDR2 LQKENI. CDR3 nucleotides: TGTGCCAGCTCACCCCCAGGGCTGAACACTGAAGCTTTCTTT. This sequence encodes CASSPPGLNTEAFF.

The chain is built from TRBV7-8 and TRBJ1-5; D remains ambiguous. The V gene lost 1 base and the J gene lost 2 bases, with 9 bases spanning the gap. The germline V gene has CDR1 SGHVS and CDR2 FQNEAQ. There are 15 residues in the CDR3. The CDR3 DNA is TGTGCCAGCAGCTTAGGAGGATTGGGCAATCAGCCCCAGCATTTT. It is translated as CASSLGGLGNQPQHF. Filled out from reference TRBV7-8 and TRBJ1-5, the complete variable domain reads GAGVSQSPRYKVAKRGQDVALRCDPISGHVSLFWYQQALGQGPEFLTYFQNEAQLDKSGLPSDRFFAERPEGSVSTLKIQRTQQEDSAVYLCASSLGGLGNQPQHFGDGTRLSIL.

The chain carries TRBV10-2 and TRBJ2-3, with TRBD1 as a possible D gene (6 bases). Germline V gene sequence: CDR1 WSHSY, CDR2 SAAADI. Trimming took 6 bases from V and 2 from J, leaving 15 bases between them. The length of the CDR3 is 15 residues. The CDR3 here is CASRKRTASTDTQYF. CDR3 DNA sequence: TGCGCCAGCAGGAAGAGGACAGCCTCCACAGATACGCAGTATTTT.

CDR3 nucleotide sequence: TGTGCCAGCAGCCCCGGCGTGACTAGCGGGGGGGGTCGGACCCAGTACTTC. Translation: CASSPGVTSGGGRTQYF. The V and J genes are TRBV5-4 and TRBJ2-5; 14 nucleotides match TRBD2. There are 17 residues in the CDR3. The V and J ends lost 4 bases and 7 bases, in that order; junction bases with no gene match: 12. Germline values: CDR1 SGHNT, CDR2 YYREEE (reference sequence).

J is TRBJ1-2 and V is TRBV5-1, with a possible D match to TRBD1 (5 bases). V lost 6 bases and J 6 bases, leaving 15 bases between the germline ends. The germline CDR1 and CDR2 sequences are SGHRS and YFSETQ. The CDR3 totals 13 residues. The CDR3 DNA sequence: TGCGCCAGCAACGGTGTCAGGGAGGATGGCTACACCTTC. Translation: CASNGVREDGYTF. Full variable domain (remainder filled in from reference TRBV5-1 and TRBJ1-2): KAGVTQTPRYLIKTRGQQVTLSCSPISGHRSVSWYQQTPGQGLQFLFEYFSETQRNKGNFPGRFSGRQFSNSRSEMNVSTLELGDSALYLCASNGVREDGYTFGSGTRLTVV.

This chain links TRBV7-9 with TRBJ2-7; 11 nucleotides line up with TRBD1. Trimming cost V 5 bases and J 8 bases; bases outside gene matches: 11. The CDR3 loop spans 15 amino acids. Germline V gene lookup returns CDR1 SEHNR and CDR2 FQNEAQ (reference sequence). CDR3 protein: CASSADTGQGGQQYF. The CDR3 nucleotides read TGTGCCAGCAGCGCAGACACGGGACAGGGGGGCCAGCAGTACTTC. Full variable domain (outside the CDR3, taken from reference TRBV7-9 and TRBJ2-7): DTGVSQNPRHKITKRGQNVTFRCDPISEHNRLYWYRQTLGQGPEFLTYFQNEAQLEKSRLLSDRFSAERPKGSFSTLEIQRTEQGDSAMYLCASSADTGQGGQQYFGPGTRLTVT.

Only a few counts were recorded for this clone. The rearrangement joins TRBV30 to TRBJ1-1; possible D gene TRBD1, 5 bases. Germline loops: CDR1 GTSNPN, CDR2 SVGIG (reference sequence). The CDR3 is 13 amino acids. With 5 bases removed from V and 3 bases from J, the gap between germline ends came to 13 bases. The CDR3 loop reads CAWARGGDTEAFF. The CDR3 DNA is TGTGCCTGGGCCCGGGGAGGGGACACTGAAGCTTTCTTT.

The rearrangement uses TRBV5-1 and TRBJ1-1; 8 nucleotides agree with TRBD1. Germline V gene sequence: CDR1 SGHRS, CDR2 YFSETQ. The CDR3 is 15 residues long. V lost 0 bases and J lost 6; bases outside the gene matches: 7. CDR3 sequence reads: CASSLGQGRGSEAFF. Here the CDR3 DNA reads TGCGCCAGCAGCTTGGGACAGGGGAGGGGATCTGAAGCTTTCTTT.

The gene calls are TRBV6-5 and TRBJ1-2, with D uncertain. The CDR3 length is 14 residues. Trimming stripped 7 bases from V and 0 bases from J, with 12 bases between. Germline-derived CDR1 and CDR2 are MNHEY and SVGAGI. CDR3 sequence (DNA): TGTGCCAGCAAAGTCCCAGGCACTAACTATGGCTACACCTTC. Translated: CASKVPGTNYGYTF.

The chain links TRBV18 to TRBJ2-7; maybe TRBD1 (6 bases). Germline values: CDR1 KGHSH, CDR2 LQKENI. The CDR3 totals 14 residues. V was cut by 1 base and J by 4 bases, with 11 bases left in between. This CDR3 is CASSPQQGLYEQYF. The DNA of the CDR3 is TGTGCCAGCTCACCACAACAGGGCCTATACGAGCAGTACTTC.

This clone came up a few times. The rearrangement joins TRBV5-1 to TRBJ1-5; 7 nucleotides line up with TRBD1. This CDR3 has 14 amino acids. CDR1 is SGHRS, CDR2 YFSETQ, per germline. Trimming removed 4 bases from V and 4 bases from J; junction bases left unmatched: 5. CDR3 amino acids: CASSEGQPNQPQHF. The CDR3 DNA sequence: TGCGCCAGCAGCGAGGGACAGCCGAATCAGCCCCAGCATTTT.

As DNA, the CDR3 is TGTGCCAGCAGCCCCTTAGAAGGACTGATAATGGGCAATGAGCAGTTCTTC. This sequence encodes CASSPLEGLIMGNEQFF. V and J are TRBV27 and TRBJ2-1; perhaps TRBD2 as D (5 bases). The CDR3 loop spans 17 amino acids. V was clipped by 6 bases and J by 6 bases, with 24 bases between them. From germline, CDR1 is MNHEY and CDR2 SMNVEV (reference sequence).

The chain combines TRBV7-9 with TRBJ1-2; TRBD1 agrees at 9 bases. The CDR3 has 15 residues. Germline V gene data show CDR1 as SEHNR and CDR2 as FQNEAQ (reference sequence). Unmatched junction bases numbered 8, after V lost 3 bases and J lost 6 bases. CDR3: CASSFYRDREDGYTF. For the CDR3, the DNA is TGTGCCAGCAGCTTCTACCGGGACAGGGAGGATGGCTACACCTTC.

CDR3 residues: CASSPRDISYNEQFF. CDR3 nucleotide sequence: TGTGCCAGCTCACCCCGGGACATTTCCTACAATGAGCAGTTCTTC. The rearrangement joins TRBV18 to TRBJ2-1, with D perhaps TRBD1 (6 bases). The CDR3 is 15 amino acids. CDR1 and CDR2 (germline): KGHSH, LQKENI. The V and J ends lost 3 bases and 1 base respectively, with 10 bases between them.

As DNA, the CDR3 is TGTGCCAGCAGTTACTCTGGGAGGGATAACTATGGCTACACCTTC. Protein sequence: CASSYSGRDNYGYTF. The chain combines TRBV6-5 with TRBJ1-2; D is undetermined. CDR1 is MNHEY and CDR2 is SVGAGI in the germline V gene. The CDR3 consists of 15 residues. The V and J ends lost 0 bases and 1 base respectively, with 9 bases between them.

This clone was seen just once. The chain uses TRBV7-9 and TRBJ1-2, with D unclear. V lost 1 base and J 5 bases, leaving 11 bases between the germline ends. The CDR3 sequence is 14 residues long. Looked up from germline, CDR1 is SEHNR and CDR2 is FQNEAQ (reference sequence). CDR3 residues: CASSLEQPGYGYTF. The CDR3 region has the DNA TGTGCCAGCAGCTTAGAGCAGCCAGGTTATGGCTACACCTTC.

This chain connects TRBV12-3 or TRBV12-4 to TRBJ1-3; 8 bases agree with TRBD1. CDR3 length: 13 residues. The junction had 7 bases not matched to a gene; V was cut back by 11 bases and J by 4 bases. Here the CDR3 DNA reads TGTGCCTCTAGGCAGGGGGCGGGAAACACCATATATTTT. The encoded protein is CASRQGAGNTIYF.

The CDR3: CASSLNRGLTEAFF. The CDR3, as DNA: TGTGCCAGCAGCTTAAACAGGGGGCTAACGGAAGCTTTCTTT. The gene calls are TRBV11-2 and TRBJ1-1; TRBD1 aligns across 9 bases. The J segment lost 8 bases and the V segment lost 2 bases, leaving 6 bases of the junction unmatched. This CDR3 is built from 14 residues. CDR1 is SGHAT, CDR2 FQNNGV, per germline. Filled out from reference TRBV11-2 and TRBJ1-1, the complete variable domain reads EAGVAQSPRYKIIEKRQSVAFWCNPISGHATLYWYQQILGQGPKLLIQFQNNGVVDDSQLPKDRFSAERLKGVDSTLKIQPAKLEDSAVYLCASSLNRGLTEAFFGQGTRLTVV.

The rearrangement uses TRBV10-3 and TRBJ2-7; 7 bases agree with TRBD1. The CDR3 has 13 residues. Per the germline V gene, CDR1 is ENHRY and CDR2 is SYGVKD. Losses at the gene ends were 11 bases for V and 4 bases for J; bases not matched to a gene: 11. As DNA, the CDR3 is TGTGCCGCCCGTAGGGGGCAAAGTTACGAGCAGTACTTC. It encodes CAARRGQSYEQYF.

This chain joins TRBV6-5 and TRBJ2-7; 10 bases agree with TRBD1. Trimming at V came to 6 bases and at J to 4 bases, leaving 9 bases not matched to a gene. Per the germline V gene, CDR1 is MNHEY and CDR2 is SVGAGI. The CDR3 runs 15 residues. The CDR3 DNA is TGTGCCAGCAGCCCCGACAGGGGGCGGGGATACGAGCAGTACTTC. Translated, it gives CASSPDRGRGYEQYF.

The DNA of the CDR3 is TGCGCCAGCAGCCCGACTAGCGGGAGGGAGCTGTTTTTT. Its protein product is CASSPTSGRELFF. V is TRBV5-1 and J is TRBJ2-2; 11 nucleotides line up with TRBD2. Unmatched junction bases numbered 2, after V lost 4 bases and J lost 9 bases. This CDR3 spans 13 amino acids. The germline V gene has CDR1 SGHRS and CDR2 YFSETQ.

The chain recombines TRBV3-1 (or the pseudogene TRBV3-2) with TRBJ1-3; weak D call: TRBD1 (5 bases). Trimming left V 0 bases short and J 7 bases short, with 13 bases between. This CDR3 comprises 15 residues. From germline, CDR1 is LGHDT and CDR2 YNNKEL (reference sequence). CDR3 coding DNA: TGTGCCAGCAGCCAAGAAGGACACGTTGGGAACACCATATATTTT. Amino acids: CASSQEGHVGNTIYF.

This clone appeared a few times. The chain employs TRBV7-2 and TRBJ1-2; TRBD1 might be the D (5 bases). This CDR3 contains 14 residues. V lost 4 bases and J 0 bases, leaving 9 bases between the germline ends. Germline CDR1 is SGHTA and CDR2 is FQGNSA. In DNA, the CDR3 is TGTGCCAGCAGCTACGACAGCTCTAACTATGGCTACACCTTC. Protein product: CASSYDSSNYGYTF. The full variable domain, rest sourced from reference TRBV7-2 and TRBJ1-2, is GAGVSQSPSNKVTEKGKDVELRCDPISGHTALYWYRQSLGQGLEFLIYFQGNSAPDKSGLPSDRFSAERTGGSVSTLTIQRTQQEDSAVYLCASSYDSSNYGYTFGSGTRLTVV.

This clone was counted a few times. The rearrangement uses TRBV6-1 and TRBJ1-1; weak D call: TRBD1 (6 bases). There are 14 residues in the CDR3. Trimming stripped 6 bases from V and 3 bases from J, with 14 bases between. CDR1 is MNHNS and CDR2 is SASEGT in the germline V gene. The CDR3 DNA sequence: TGTGCCAGCAGAAGCGGGGGGGCGCACACTGAAGCTTTCTTT. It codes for CASRSGGAHTEAFF.

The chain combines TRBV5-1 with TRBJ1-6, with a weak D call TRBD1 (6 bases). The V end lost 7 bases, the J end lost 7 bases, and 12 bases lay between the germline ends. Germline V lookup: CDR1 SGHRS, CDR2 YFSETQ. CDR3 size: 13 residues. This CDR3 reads CASSGHKNSPLHF. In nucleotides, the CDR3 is TGCGCCAGCTCGGGACATAAGAATTCACCCCTCCACTTT.

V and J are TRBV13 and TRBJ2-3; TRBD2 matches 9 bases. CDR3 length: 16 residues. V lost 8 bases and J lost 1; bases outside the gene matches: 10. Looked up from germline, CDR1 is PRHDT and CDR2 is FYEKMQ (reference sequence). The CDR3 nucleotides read TGTGCCAGCGCGCGGGGGGGAAGAGGGCGCACAGATACGCAGTATTTT. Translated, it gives CASARGGRGRTDTQYF.